A selection of T cell receptor beta chains follows, all from one sample in a study of PD-L1 blockade in urothelial cancer. The table came from immunoSEQ multiplex PCR; TCRdb's copy has only in-frame clones and leaves some out. The table includes tens of thousands of clones, 84% detected once. The input for sequencing was PBMCs, taken around atezolizumab (anti-PD-L1) treatment. All receptors come from a man between 60 and 75 years old with urothelial cancer. Each CDR3 is given with its conserved first and last residue. The D gene is left open where the match is weak. Clone size is given for some rows only: seen once, a few or many times, or a class if the clone is expanded.

DNA | CDR3 | D | size | J | V
TGTGCCAGCAGCCTTCAGCCCCTAGACAATGAGCAGTTCTTC | CASSLQPLDNEQFF | . | once | TRBJ2-1 | TRBV16
TGTGCCAGCAGTGAACAGGGGTGGGCCTACGAGCAGTACTTC | CASSEQGWAYEQYF | . | . | TRBJ2-7 | TRBV25-1
TGTGCCAGCAGGTTTAGCGGGGGGAGCTCCTACAATGAGCAGTTCTTC | CASRFSGGSSYNEQFF | TRBD2 | . | TRBJ2-1 | TRBV7-8
TGTGCCAGCAGCTTAAACAGGGGGGGCCAGCCCCAGCATTTT | CASSLNRGGQPQHF | TRBD1 | . | TRBJ1-5 | TRBV7-9
TGTGCCAGCAGCCTCGGACTAGCGGGGACGAGTAAGTACTTC | CASSLGLAGTSKYF | TRBD2 | . | TRBJ2-7 | TRBV11-2
TGTGCCAGCAGCGAACAGGGTTGGCAAGAGACCCAGTACTTC | CASSEQGWQETQYF | . | . | TRBJ2-5 | TRBV28
TGTGCCAGCAGCTTAGAGGGGGCTAGCCCTGGAAACACCATATATTTT | CASSLEGASPGNTIYF | TRBD1 | . | TRBJ1-3 | TRBV7-6
TGTGCCAGCAGTGAATTTAGTCCTGGCACAGATACGCAGTATTTT | CASSEFSPGTDTQYF | . | . | TRBJ2-3 | TRBV6-1
TGTGCCAGCAGAGGACAGGGAGGGAACGAGCAGTACTTC | CASRGQGGNEQYF | . | . | TRBJ2-7 | TRBV6-1
TGTGCCAGCAGCGCCGGACAGGGGACAGGGAACACTGAAGCTTTCTTT | CASSAGQGTGNTEAFF | TRBD1 | . | TRBJ1-1 | TRBV9
TGTGCCTGGAGTGCAGGGCAGCCGAAGTTCACAGATACGCAGTATTTT | CAWSAGQPKFTDTQYF | . | few | TRBJ2-3 | TRBV30
TGTGCCAGCAGTGAACTAGGGACTAGCGGGAGATGGAATGAGCAGTTCTTC | CASSELGTSGRWNEQFF | TRBD2 | . | TRBJ2-1 | TRBV25-1
TGTGCCAGCTCACCACCGAACAGGGGGCGGCACACCGGGGAGCTGTTTTTT | CASSPPNRGRHTGELFF | TRBD1 | . | TRBJ2-2 | TRBV18
TGCGCCAGCAGCCAAGATCCAGCAACTAATGAAAAACTGTTTTTT | CASSQDPATNEKLFF | . | . | TRBJ1-4 | TRBV4-1
TGTGCCAGCAGTTTATCGATCCGGGGCACAGATACGCAGTATTTT | CASSLSIRGTDTQYF | . | . | TRBJ2-3 | TRBV27
TGTGCCAGTACCTCTAGCGGGGAAAGCACAGATACGCAGTATTTT | CASTSSGESTDTQYF | TRBD2 | . | TRBJ2-3 | TRBV19
TGTGCCAGCAGTCCTTCGTCGGGGGGCTCGGAGACCCAGTACTTC | CASSPSSGGSETQYF | . | . | TRBJ2-5 | TRBV6-5
TGCGCCAGCAGCTTCATTAGCGGGATGATCTACGAGCAGTACTTC | CASSFISGMIYEQYF | TRBD2 | . | TRBJ2-7 | TRBV5-1
TGTGCCAGCAGCTTGGAGGCCGGGGAGCTGTTTTTT | CASSLEAGELFF | . | . | TRBJ2-2 | TRBV7-7
TGTGCCAGCAGCTTTACTTTCACAGATACGCAGTATTTT | CASSFTFTDTQYF | . | . | TRBJ2-3 | TRBV13
TGCAGCGTTGAATTAGGGGGTCCTAATGAAAAACTGTTTTTT | CSVELGGPNEKLFF | . | . | TRBJ1-4 | TRBV29-1
TGTGCCAGCAGCTTAGATCTACTAGCGGGAGGGGTGGAGCTGTTTTTT | CASSLDLLAGGVELFF | TRBD2 | . | TRBJ2-2 | TRBV11-2
TGCAGCGTTCCCTGGTACGGGGTAGAGACCCAGTACTTC | CSVPWYGVETQYF | . | once | TRBJ2-5 | TRBV29-1
TGTGCCAGCAGTTTTAACCGTATTCTATCTGGAAACACCATATATTTT | CASSFNRILSGNTIYF | . | . | TRBJ1-3 | TRBV28
TGTGCCAGCTCACCTGACCGGGTAGATACGCAGTATTTT | CASSPDRVDTQYF | . | . | TRBJ2-3 | TRBV18
TGTGCCAGCAGCTCAATCTTCGACGGGAAAGAGACCCAGTACTTC | CASSSIFDGKETQYF | . | few | TRBJ2-5 | TRBV7-2
TGTGCCAGCAGTCGGGACAGGGGGAATAGTAAGCCTTTCTTT | CASSRDRGNSKPFF | TRBD1 | . | TRBJ1-1 | TRBV2
TGTGCCAGCACCGACATGGACAGGGAAGAGACCCAGTACTTC | CASTDMDREETQYF | TRBD1 | once | TRBJ2-5 | TRBV5-6
TGTGCCAGCAGCGTAGACGGGGAGACCCAGTACTTC | CASSVDGETQYF | . | . | TRBJ2-5 | TRBV9
TGTGCCAGCAGCACCCTACAGGGACTAGCGTTCCACGAGCAGTACTTC | CASSTLQGLAFHEQYF | TRBD2 | . | TRBJ2-7 | TRBV11-2
TGTGCCAGCTCATCCTGGACAGGGAACACCGGGGAGCTGTTTTTT | CASSSWTGNTGELFF | TRBD1 | few | TRBJ2-2 | TRBV18
TGTGCCAGCTCACCCCCCGGCACCGGGGAGCTGTTTTTT | CASSPPGTGELFF | . | once | TRBJ2-2 | TRBV18
TGTGCCAGCAGTTACTCTATCCCGGCGGGGGGCTACACCTTC | CASSYSIPAGGYTF | . | . | TRBJ1-2 | TRBV6-5
TGTGCCAGCAGTGAGGGGCCCGAAGCTTTCTTT | CASSEGPEAFF | . | . | TRBJ1-1 | TRBV6-1
TGTGCTAGTGGTTTGGTACGAGGTGAGACCCAGTACTTC | CASGLVRGETQYF | . | . | TRBJ2-5 | TRBV12-5
TGTGCCAGCAGCTCAGACAGGATCACAGATACGCAGTATTTT | CASSSDRITDTQYF | . | once | TRBJ2-3 | TRBV11-3
TGCGCCAGCAGCTTGGAGGCTAGCGGGGCCTACTACAATGAGCAGTTCTTC | CASSLEASGAYYNEQFF | TRBD2 | . | TRBJ2-1 | TRBV5-1
TGCGCCAGCAGCCCGGGACAGGGAATAGGCGGCTACACCTTC | CASSPGQGIGGYTF | TRBD1 | . | TRBJ1-2 | TRBV5-1